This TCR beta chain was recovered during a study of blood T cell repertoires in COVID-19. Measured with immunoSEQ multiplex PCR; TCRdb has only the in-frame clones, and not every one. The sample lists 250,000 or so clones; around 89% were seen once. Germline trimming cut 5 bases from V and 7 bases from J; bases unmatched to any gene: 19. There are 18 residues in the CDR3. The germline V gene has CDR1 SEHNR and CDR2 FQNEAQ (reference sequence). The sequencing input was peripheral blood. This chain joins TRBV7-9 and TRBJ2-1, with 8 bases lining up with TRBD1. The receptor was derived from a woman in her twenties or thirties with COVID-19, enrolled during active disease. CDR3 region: CASSPRTGITLGLNEQFF. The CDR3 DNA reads TGTGCCAGCAGCCCTCGGACAGGGATTACCTTGGGCCTTAATGAGCAGTTCTTC.